The text below deals with one TCR beta chain. The data originate from a study of OX40 agonist ivuxolimab in advanced cancers. The ends lost 8 bases at V and 3 bases at J; junction bases unmatched: 5. The CDR3 extends over 15 amino acids. The V gene's germline CDR1 is LNHDA and CDR2 SQIVND (reference sequence). TCRdb keeps only in-frame clones here, not all; method: immunoSEQ multiplex PCR. The sample includes about 35,000 clones, about 80% of them seen just once. The material was CD4+ or CD8+ T cells sorted from blood, obtained in a trial of the OX40 agonist ivuxolimab. This chain joins TRBV19 and TRBJ2-1, with 12 nucleotides matching TRBD2. The receptor was derived from an adult with an advanced solid tumor such as melanoma, head and neck, liver or kidney cancer. CDR3 nucleotide sequence: TGTGCCAGTGCTCTAGCGGGGGGGGACTACAATGAGCAGTTCTTC. Translated: CASALAGGDYNEQFF. Full variable domain (outside the CDR3, taken from reference TRBV19 and TRBJ2-1): DGGITQSPKYLFRKEGQNVTLSCEQNLNHDAMYWYRQDPGQGLRLIYYSQIVNDFQKGDIAEGYSVSREKKESFPLTVTSAQKNPTAFYLCASALAGGDYNEQFFGPGTRLTVL.